This TCR beta chain emerged from a study of shared clonotypes between healthy human individuals (dated by TCRdb to 2018 to 2021). Concerning the study at large: The cohort included three men and a couple of women between 18 and 49 years of age. For each donor, CD4 naive and CD4 memory were each run on three plates, CD8 naive on two plates, and CD8 memory on one plate. Blood TCR repertoires of about five healthy adults were deeply sequenced to estimate repertoire size and the extent of clonotype sharing between individuals. Per donor, leukapheresis produced somewhere between about 0.85 and 10 billion PBMCs. Different laboratories and diverse techniques were used to prepare libraries and sequence TCR repertoires, to increase sequencing depth and limit assay-specific biases.

CD8 naive samples were obtained by positive selection for CCR7 among CD45RO-negative cells, yielding a CD45RA+CCR7+ population from which TemRA cells were excluded. The donors were healthy, HIV-negative adults with no recently reported acute infections or vaccinations. Every donor was a Caucasian adult living in Nashville, Tennessee, USA. Blood was collected by leukapheresis, and PBMCs were isolated by Ficoll-Histopaque density gradient centrifugation and then cryopreserved in liquid nitrogen vapor phase. Purity and quantity of every magnetically sorted T cell population were checked by analytical flow cytometry. Genomic DNA was isolated from every sorted fraction and measured by UV absorbance on a Nanodrop 2000c. On this clone: Its cognate antigen has yet to be identified. Base-call qualities are not available, and no considerably larger clone is one nucleotide away. This sample includes further DNA sequences coding for the same CDR3.

The germline ends are 8 bases apart after V is trimmed by 2 bases and J by 3 bases. Including the terminal cysteine and phenylalanine, the CDR3 comprises 13 residues. Just CDR3 DNA is preserved here, 39 bases in frame from base 1. From a lookup of the germline V gene (reference sequence), CDR1 and CDR2 are MNHEY and SMNVEV. Study-wide conclusions, independent of this receptor: Sharing across four donors was observed for approximately 5% of naive CD4, about 4% of naive CD8, 2.3% of memory CD4, and roughly 0.4% of memory CD8 clonotypes. Larger estimated clonotype richness was generally found for naive subsets than for memory subsets. Pairwise subsampling led to the expectation that sequencing depth would affect the degree of clonotype sharing among donors. Only blood was sampled, and tissue TCR repertoires likely differ from those in blood. Because the study included a small number of donors, the genetic and exposure-history diversity represented was limited. Compared with non-shared clonotypes, clonotypes shared by all four sorted-subset donors had higher generation probabilities. Rarefaction of sorted-subset datasets indicated incomplete sequencing despite the large sequencing depth.

Using the deep immunoSEQ assay, TCR CDR3 regions were amplified from genomic DNA by multiplex PCR. Extracted genomic DNA from each cell subset was spread evenly across all wells of several immunoSEQ 96-well plates, with each plate serving as a replicate. For sorted subsets, about 0.2 ug genomic DNA, equal to 25,000 to 35,000 T cell genomes, was loaded into each replicate PCR. The purified libraries were quantified using a Qubit 3.0 fluorometer, sized with a Bioanalyzer 2100, and then quantified again using the KAPA Library Quantification kit. Every immunoSEQ 96-well plate was sequenced on a separate single-read 150-cycle Illumina NextSeq 550 flow cell. In the paper's pipeline: The immunoSEQ output contained only junctional sequences without quality scores, so filtering could not match that applied to full-length reads. To assign V/J genes and CDR3, sequences were annotated using PyIR, a Python wrapper for IgBLAST v1.9, with IMGT germline references. Any read was removed if the V/J assignment was weak (E-value above 1e-6), the CDR3 was missing, or the read contained stop codons, out-of-frame junctions, or ambiguous translated residues. V3J clonotypes were defined as sequences sharing the same inferred V gene, J gene, and CDR3 amino acid sequence. To compute the percentage overlap between repertoires, the number of shared unique clonotypes was divided by the size of the smaller repertoire. Repertoire richness was assessed with RTK rarefaction, the Chao1 estimator, and Recon v2.1 estimates of unobserved clonotypes. OLGA was used to compute generation probabilities for all TCRbeta clonotypes that the gDNA method yielded from a few donors. What TCRdb holds here is the immuneACCESS table cut down to in-frame rearrangements. Part of the clones is not present; checked against another copy, under half of the missing clones reflect an unresolved V gene, and the others are unexplained. V and J calls and clone size are as listed in that table; D and trimming were resolved from the DNA. This sample has millions of clones in its table, and approximately 94% of those were observed once. The ten biggest clones cover about 1.1% of the sample.

The chain uses TRBV27 and TRBJ2-7; the D gene lacks a confident call. The sample comprised naive CD8+ T cells sorted from blood. According to the study, the label for this sample's cell subset or site signals: CD45RA+CCR7+. The TCR sequence derives from a man between 18 and 29 years old in good health. The DNA sequence is TGTGCCAGCAGTTTAGGGCTAGTCTACGAGCAGTACTTC. Its product reads: CASSLGLVYEQYF.